The 10 T cell receptor beta chains below all came from one sample that was sequenced in a study of shared T cell receptors in the human thymus. Here immunoSEQ multiplex PCR was the method, and the copy in TCRdb shows in-frame clones only, minus some. The data contain hundreds of thousands of clones, around 87% of them singletons. The same data also went into a second study, on human thymus T cells.

The sequenced material came from thymocytes. All receptors derive from a boy under two years old with a congenital heart defect.

The table lists this clone with a count of one. The DNA for the CDR3 is TGTGCCAGCAGTCCTCTAGCTGGTGCCTCCTACAATGAGCAGTTCTTC. The encoded protein is CASSPLAGASYNEQFF. The gene calls are TRBV27 and TRBJ2-1, with D possibly TRBD2 on 5 matching bases. The V gene's germline CDR1 is MNHEY and CDR2 SMNVEV (reference sequence). This CDR3 has 16 amino acids. The V gene lost 5 bases and the J gene lost 0 bases, with 14 bases spanning the gap.

V usage is TRBV7-2 and J usage is TRBJ1-6; tentatively, D is TRBD1 (6 bases). V was cut by 2 bases and J by 7 bases, with 15 bases left in between. CDR3 length equals 16 residues. Germline CDR1 reads SGHTA; CDR2 reads FQGNSA. As DNA, the CDR3 is TGTGCCAGCAGCTTATGGGGGCCTGACATAAATTCACCCCTCCACTTT. Translation gives CASSLWGPDINSPLHF. Drawing the rest from reference TRBV7-2 and TRBJ1-6, the complete variable domain is GAGVSQSPSNKVTEKGKDVELRCDPISGHTALYWYRQSLGQGLEFLIYFQGNSAPDKSGLPSDRFSAERTGGSVSTLTIQRTQQEDSAVYLCASSLWGPDINSPLHFGNGTRLTVT.

The chain is built from TRBV19 and TRBJ2-5; 9 bases are a match to TRBD2. Germline trimming cut 1 base from V and 2 bases from J; bases unmatched to any gene: 11. The CDR3 length is 18 residues. The V gene's germline CDR1 is LNHDA and CDR2 SQIVND (reference sequence). In DNA form, the CDR3 reads TGTGCCAGTAGTATAGCTCAAACGTCTAGCGGGGTTCAAGAGACCCAGTACTTC. This encodes CASSIAQTSSGVQETQYF.

The V gene is TRBV4-1, the J gene TRBJ2-5, with TRBD2 identical over 7 bases. V trimming: 1 base; J trimming: 0 bases; junction bases outside the gene matches: 5. Germline loops: CDR1 MGHRA, CDR2 YSYEKL. The CDR3 spans 16 residues. The CDR3 nucleotides read TGCGCCAGCAGCCAAGTGCTAGCGGTTTACCAAGAGACCCAGTACTTC. The encoded protein is CASSQVLAVYQETQYF.

In this sample, this clone turned up once. The V and J genes are TRBV10-3 and TRBJ2-5; 12 nucleotides align to TRBD2. The V segment lost 4 bases and the J segment 6 bases; nucleotides outside the gene matches: 9. The germline gives CDR1 ENHRY, CDR2 SYGVKD. CDR3 length: 16 amino acids. The CDR3 sequence: CAISGPGTSGLKTQYF. CDR3 nucleotides: TGTGCCATCAGTGGCCCCGGGACTAGCGGGTTGAAGACCCAGTACTTC.

V usage is TRBV25-1 and J usage is TRBJ2-1; D may be TRBD1 (6 bases). Germline CDR1 is MGHDK and CDR2 is SYGVNS. The CDR3 is made up of 15 amino acids. With 6 bases removed from V and 0 bases from J, the gap between germline ends came to 12 bases. Here the CDR3 DNA reads TGTGCCAGCAGCCTACAGGGAACCTCCTACAATGAGCAGTTCTTC. Translation: CASSLQGTSYNEQFF.

V and J are TRBV28 and TRBJ1-4; TRBD1 aligns across 8 bases. This CDR3 contains 15 residues. Per germline, CDR1 MDHEN and CDR2 SYDVKM. J gave up 5 bases and V 2 bases, and 4 bases lay outside the gene matches. CDR3 bases: TGTGCCAGCAGTTTAGAGGGACAGGACAATGAAAAACTGTTTTTT. This gives the protein CASSLEGQDNEKLFF.

The chain combines TRBV30 with TRBJ1-1; D unclear. This CDR3 has 12 residues. Germline CDR1 reads GTSNPN; CDR2 reads SVGIG (reference sequence). V lost 2 bases, J lost 0 bases, and 4 bases lay in between. For the CDR3, the DNA is TGTGCCTGGAGTTATATGAACACTGAAGCTTTCTTT. Its translation is CAWSYMNTEAFF.

The chain couples TRBV28 to TRBJ1-2; D may be TRBD1 (5 bases). V was trimmed by 5 bases and J by 8 bases, leaving 12 bases between them. The CDR3 runs 12 residues. Germline lookup yields CDR1 MDHEN and CDR2 SYDVKM. CDR3 in DNA: TGTGCCAGCAGTCGATATGGGGCCGGCTACACCTTC. This encodes CASSRYGAGYTF.

This chain links TRBV27 with TRBJ2-1; the match to TRBD2 covers 11 bases. CDR1 and CDR2 (germline): MNHEY, SMNVEV (reference sequence). The CDR3 consists of 16 residues. Trimming cost V 5 bases and J 6 bases; bases outside gene matches: 9. Here the CDR3 DNA reads TGTGCCAGCAGTCCAATTAGCGGGAGGGCATGCAATGAGCAGTTCTTC. Translating it yields CASSPISGRACNEQFF.